The 20 T cell receptor beta chains reported below all come from one sample, sequenced in a study of identical twins listed by TCRdb under 2016. The library was built by means of 5' RACE. Sequencer: Illumina HiSeq 2000. TCRdb took the public reads, trimmed them with fastp at Q25, ran MiXCR for clone calling and kept in-frame beta chains. Entries are consolidated by CDR3 protein sequence, retaining the most common genes and DNA. Recorded for this sample are just under 550,000 distinct CDR3 sequences; roughly 15% of them occurred a single time. The ten biggest clones cover less than 0.5% of the sample. This same sample was also taken into another study, of yellow fever vaccine responses in identical twins.

Sequencing used CD4+ T cells sorted from blood. Receptors were obtained from a woman in her late teens or twenties in good health.

This clonotype came up a few times. CDR3 loop: CASTTGFNQPQHF. CDR3 DNA sequence: TGTGCCAGCACCACAGGTTTCAATCAGCCCCAGCATTTT. The chain employs TRBV6-6 and TRBJ1-5, with D perhaps matching TRBD1 (5 bases). Germline CDR1 MNHNY, CDR2 SVGAGI (reference sequence). The CDR3 loop spans 13 amino acids. V was pared by 7 bases and J by 3 bases, with 10 bases between.

This clonotype has just a few counts. This chain connects TRBV20-1 to TRBJ1-1; D is undetermined. The CDR3 sequence is 13 residues long. Germline CDR1 DFQATT, CDR2 SNEGSKA (reference sequence). The V end was cut by 3 bases, the J end by 1 base, with 9 bases between. This chain's CDR3 is CSARDVANTEAFF. The CDR3 DNA sequence: TGCAGTGCTAGGGACGTAGCGAACACTGAAGCTTTCTTT.

The genes are TRBV5-1 and TRBJ2-3, with D possibly being TRBD2 (5 bases). Trimming pared 4 bases from V and 1 base from J, leaving 13 bases between. There are 15 residues in the CDR3. The germline V gene encodes CDR1 SGHRS and CDR2 YFSETQ. CDR3 nucleotides: TGCGCCAGCAGCCCGACTACCCCCCGCACAGATACGCAGTATTTT. Its protein is CASSPTTPRTDTQYF. Together with reference TRBV5-1 and TRBJ2-3, the CDR3 gives the full variable domain: KAGVTQTPRYLIKTRGQQVTLSCSPISGHRSVSWYQQTPGQGLQFLFEYFSETQRNKGNFPGRFSGRQFSNSRSEMNVSTLELGDSALYLCASSPTTPRTDTQYFGPGTRLTVL.

This clonotype was detected a few times. The chain has TRBV18 and TRBJ2-1; 9 bases are a match to TRBD1. The CDR3 contains 16 residues. J was trimmed by 8 bases and V by 3 bases; bases with no gene match: 11. CDR1 and CDR2 (germline): KGHSH, LQKENI. CDR3 DNA sequence: TGTGCCAGCTCACCTACTTGGGACAGGGACTGGGATGAGCAGTTCTTC. Translating gives CASSPTWDRDWDEQFF.

The rearrangement links TRBV5-1 to TRBJ2-3, with D unclear. The CDR3 is made up of 14 amino acids. Germline V gene data show CDR1 as SGHRS and CDR2 as YFSETQ. V lost 4 bases to trimming and J lost 1 base, with 10 bases between them. CDR3 in DNA: TGCGCCAGCAGCCCGCCCGGACGCACAGATACGCAGTATTTT. It translates to CASSPPGRTDTQYF.

V and J are TRBV5-1 and TRBJ2-3; no definite D call. The CDR3 totals 13 residues. V was cut by 5 bases and J by 8 bases, with 15 bases left in between. CDR1 and CDR2 from the germline V gene are SGHRS and YFSETQ. CDR3: CASRPRTEPTQYF. CDR3 nucleotides: TGCGCCAGCAGGCCTCGGACGGAACCTACGCAGTATTTT.

This clonotype appeared a few times. V usage is TRBV4-1 and J usage is TRBJ2-1, with 11 positions matching TRBD2. This CDR3 comprises 17 residues. CDR1 and CDR2 (germline): MGHRA, YSYEKL. V lost 6 bases to trimming and J lost 6 bases; unmatched junction nucleotides: 13. CDR3 protein: CASRRGAGTSGSNEQFF. The CDR3 bases are TGCGCCAGCAGGCGGGGGGCCGGGACTAGCGGCTCCAATGAGCAGTTCTTC.

The V gene is TRBV19, the J gene TRBJ2-1, with TRBD1 matching over 8 bases. Germline lookup yields CDR1 LNHDA and CDR2 SQIVND (reference sequence). The CDR3 has 16 amino acids. The trim removed 1 base at V and 6 bases at J, leaving 8 bases unmatched. The CDR3 sequence: CASSIGNRGIGNEQFF. CDR3 bases: TGTGCCAGTAGTATAGGGAACAGGGGGATCGGCAATGAGCAGTTCTTC.

This clonotype was detected many times. The V gene is TRBV20-1, the J gene TRBJ1-5; D may be TRBD1 (5 bases). The germline CDR1 and CDR2 sequences are DFQATT and SNEGSKA (reference sequence). CDR3 length equals 13 residues. Trimming left V 6 bases short and J 3 bases short, with 12 bases between. As DNA, the CDR3 is TGCAGTGCACGTTGGGGCCACAATCAGCCCCAGCATTTT. Translating it yields CSARWGHNQPQHF.

V gene TRBV12-3 or TRBV12-4 combines with J gene TRBJ2-7; weak D call: TRBD2 (5 bases). V lost 1 base to trimming and J lost 7 bases, with 14 bases between them. This CDR3 is built from 14 residues. CDR3 region: CASSLVGAAGEQYF. The DNA of the CDR3 is TGTGCCAGCAGTTTAGTGGGAGCCGCAGGTGAGCAGTACTTC.

This clonotype was detected ten times or more. The genes are TRBV27 and TRBJ1-5; D perhaps matches TRBD1 (6 bases). The V gene's germline CDR1 is MNHEY and CDR2 SMNVEV (reference sequence). Trimming took 10 bases from V and 6 from J, leaving 19 bases between them. The CDR3 spans 14 residues. The DNA of the CDR3 is TGTGCCACCCTCACACAGGGATTGGGTCAGCCCCAGCATTTT. It encodes CATLTQGLGQPQHF.

This clonotype was counted only a few times. This chain uses TRBV29-1 with TRBJ2-1; D unresolved. CDR3 length equals 13 residues. Germline CDR1 SQVTM, CDR2 ANQGSEA. V shed 8 bases and J shed 0 bases, with 11 bases lying between them. CDR3 sequence: CSSEWGSYNEQFF. The CDR3 nucleotides read TGCAGCTCTGAGTGGGGCTCCTACAATGAGCAGTTCTTC.

This clonotype showed up just a few times. J is TRBJ2-3 and V is TRBV20-1; 7 bases align to TRBD1. Per germline, CDR1 DFQATT and CDR2 SNEGSKA (reference sequence). The CDR3 extends over 15 amino acids. V shed 5 bases and J 7 bases; nucleotides not matched to a gene: 15. This CDR3 reads CSAVKGAVNVYTQYF. In DNA form, the CDR3 reads TGCAGTGCTGTAAAGGGGGCGGTTAATGTGTATACGCAGTATTTT.

This clonotype has just a few counts. V gene TRBV24-1 combines with J gene TRBJ2-5; no clear D gene. V lost 8 bases to trimming and J lost 5 bases, with 8 bases between them. The CDR3 has 11 amino acids. Germline V lookup: CDR1 KGHDR, CDR2 SFDVKD. CDR3 region: CATKGWETQYF. CDR3 sequence (DNA): TGTGCCACCAAGGGATGGGAGACCCAGTACTTC.

This clonotype was recorded many times. This chain connects TRBV4-1 to TRBJ2-7; the match to TRBD2 covers 7 bases. The CDR3 loop spans 15 amino acids. J gave up 3 bases and V 0 bases, and 5 bases lay outside the gene matches. CDR1 is MGHRA, CDR2 YSYEKL, per germline. Here the CDR3 reads CASSQESGGDYEQYF. The CDR3 bases are TGCGCCAGCAGCCAAGAATCGGGAGGAGACTACGAGCAGTACTTC.

This clonotype was seen a few times. The J gene is TRBJ2-4, the V gene TRBV7-2, with a weak D call TRBD2 (6 bases). Germline-derived CDR1 and CDR2 are SGHTA and FQGNSA. Trimming cost V 4 bases and J 15 bases, with 19 bases left between them. This CDR3 spans 13 amino acids. CDR3 amino acids: CASSSTPGSGVYF. The CDR3 bases are TGTGCCAGCAGCTCTACCCCGGGCTCGGGAGTGTACTTC.

V is TRBV6-6 and J is TRBJ1-1, with D tentatively TRBD1 (5 bases). The length of the CDR3 is 13 residues. Trimming removed 6 bases from V and 8 bases from J, with 16 bases in between. Germline values: CDR1 MNHNY, CDR2 SVGAGI (reference sequence). The CDR3 sequence: CASSLFQQVEAFF. Here the CDR3 DNA reads TGTGCCAGCAGCCTATTCCAACAGGTCGAAGCTTTCTTT.

V gene TRBV29-1 combines with J gene TRBJ2-5; the match to TRBD2 covers 10 bases. The junction had 9 bases not matched to a gene; V was cut back by 3 bases and J by 2 bases. The CDR3 spans 16 residues. Germline V CDR1 and CDR2: SQVTM, ANQGSEA. The CDR3 sequence: CSVEVTSGVSQETQYF. In nucleotides, the CDR3 is TGCAGCGTTGAGGTTACTAGCGGGGTATCACAAGAGACCCAGTACTTC.

This clonotype was detected only a few times. The chain is built from TRBV5-1 and TRBJ1-2; TRBD1 aligns across 9 bases. This CDR3 spans 14 amino acids. V lost 6 bases, J lost 4 bases, and 7 bases stayed unmatched. From germline, CDR1 is SGHRS and CDR2 YFSETQ. The CDR3 protein is CASTGTGSSYGYTF. The CDR3 nucleotides are TGCGCCAGCACCGGGACAGGGTCCTCCTATGGCTACACCTTC.

V usage is TRBV14 and J usage is TRBJ2-7; 7 bases are shared with TRBD2. Germline loops: CDR1 SGHDN, CDR2 FVKESK. The CDR3 is made up of 16 amino acids. V lost 4 bases, J lost 3 bases, and 12 bases stayed unmatched. The CDR3 reads CASSRVGGSGLYEQYF. The CDR3, as DNA: TGTGCCAGCAGCCGAGTGGGCGGGAGCGGGCTCTACGAGCAGTACTTC.